This T cell receptor beta chain comes out of a study of T cell responses to AZD1222 COVID-19 vaccine. General observations from the study: Nearly half of spike-specific TCRs reportedly target unmutated variant regions. Seropositive status at baseline applied to only 5 or 6 AZD1222 recipients.

A few counts support this clone. Its antigen is not known. Some clones are missing from TCRdb's copy, which holds only in-frame ones; the method was immunoSEQ multiplex PCR. Among 200,000 or so clones listed, approximately 92% were seen once. The CDR3 contains 13 residues. V was clipped by 4 bases and J by 7 bases; unmatched bases: 3. This sequence joins TRBV12-3 or TRBV12-4 and TRBJ2-1, with 8 bases lining up with TRBD2. This receptor was identified in an adult in good health. Sequencing was performed on peripheral blood, taken on day 0 of AZD1222 vaccination. The CDR3 DNA reads TGTGCCAGCAGTTCCGGGAGGGCTAATGAGCAGTTCTTC. Protein sequence: CASSSGRANEQFF.